This TCR beta chain was sequenced during a study of human thymus T cells. V dropped 1 base and J dropped 5; count of bases not matched to a gene: 9. Germline CDR1 is LNHDA and CDR2 is SQIVND (reference sequence). This CDR3 has 16 residues. A roughly 0.45-1 mL peripheral blood aliquot was taken intraoperatively from four of eight donors. Measured with immunoSEQ multiplex PCR; TCRdb has only the in-frame clones, and not every one. Here the sample spans some 44,000 clones, around 95% being singletons. The chain has TRBV19 and TRBJ2-7; 9 bases agree with TRBD2. The specimen sequenced was blood. The sequence was obtained from a girl in the first two years of life with a congenital heart defect but otherwise immunologically healthy. This CDR3 is CASSIGAREGRNEQYF. The CDR3 DNA follows: TGTGCCAGTAGTATAGGGGCGCGGGAGGGCCGGAACGAGCAGTACTTC.